The 2 T cell receptor beta chains below all came from one sample that was sequenced in a study of blood T cell repertoires in COVID-19. Sequencing used immunoSEQ multiplex PCR; TCRdb keeps in-frame clones, though not all of them. The table records 330,000 or so clones, less than 90% of them present only once. The sample comprised PBMCs or T cells enriched from blood (not recorded which). Receptors originate from a woman aged 25-40 years who had recovered from COVID-19.

The rearrangement uses TRBV12-3 or TRBV12-4 and TRBJ1-1; D is perhaps TRBD1 (5 bases). Trimming took off 6 bases at V and 4 bases at J, with 12 bases between the two ends. This CDR3 is 13 amino acids long. The CDR3 spells CASSPRRGTEAFF. The CDR3 DNA is TGTGCCAGCAGCCCCAGGAGGGGCACTGAAGCTTTCTTT.

The chain's CDR3 is CASSQARTQNTEAFF. Written as DNA, the CDR3 is TGCGCCAGCAGCCAAGCCAGGACACAGAACACTGAAGCTTTCTTT. This rearrangement joins TRBV4-1 to TRBJ1-1; possibly TRBD1 for D (5 bases). Trimming stripped 1 base from V and 1 base from J, with 10 bases between. CDR3 size: 15 residues. Germline CDR1 and CDR2: MGHRA and YSYEKL.